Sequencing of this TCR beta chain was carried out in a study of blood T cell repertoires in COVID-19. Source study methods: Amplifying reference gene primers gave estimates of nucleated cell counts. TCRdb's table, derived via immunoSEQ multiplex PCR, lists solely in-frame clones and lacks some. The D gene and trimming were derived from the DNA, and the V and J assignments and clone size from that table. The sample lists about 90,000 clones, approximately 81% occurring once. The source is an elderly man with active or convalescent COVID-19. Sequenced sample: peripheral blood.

CDR3 sequence reads: CASSPSNSPSYGYTF. CDR3 coding DNA: TGTGCCAGTAGCCCTTCCAATAGCCCCTCCTATGGCTACACCTTC. This chain joins TRBV19 and TRBJ1-2; D remains ambiguous. V lost 6 bases and J 4 bases, leaving 18 bases between the germline ends. From germline, CDR1 is LNHDA and CDR2 SQIVND (reference sequence). The CDR3 totals 15 residues.